The table lists the clone carrying this T cell receptor (beta chain) with many counts. Its antigen is unknown. Losses at the gene ends were 8 bases for V and 7 bases for J; bases not matched to a gene: 7. Germline values: CDR1 MNHEY, CDR2 SMNVEV (reference sequence). The CDR3 is 13 residues long. The time point is: sample taken at primary tumor resection. The record originates from a study of spatial heterogeneity in lung cancer. Study-wide findings and caveats: How many expanded intratumoral alpha and beta TCRs were present tracked the tumor mutation count, which was a count of nonsynonymous mutations.

TCRdb independently ran MiXCR on the 5' RACE reads; one entry per CDR3 protein. The sample records approximately 15,000 distinct CDR3 sequences, approximately 4.5% being singletons. The sequence came from a female donor with early-stage non-small cell lung cancer. The starting material was lung tumor tissue, obtained at surgery. The chain links TRBV27 to TRBJ1-4; 7 bases line up with TRBD1. CDR3 bases: TGTGCCAGCGGGAGGGGGCTAACTGAAAAACTGTTTTTT. This translates into CASGRGLTEKLFF.